This TCR beta chain is from a study of blood T cell repertoires in COVID-19. Study at large: Acute and convalescent COVID-19 samples came from the United States, Italy and Spain. Nucleic acid was either cDNA or gDNA, and it came from T cells, B-cell-depleted T cells, or PBMCs.

V shed 4 bases and J shed 4 bases, with 14 bases lying between them. The CDR3 loop spans 14 amino acids. CDR1 and CDR2 (germline): GTSNPN, SVGIG (reference sequence). In this sample, this clone turned up once. In the original analysis: Reference gene primer amplification gave nucleated cell count estimates. Libraries were prepared by immunoSEQ multiplex PCR; TCRdb keeps only in-frame clonotypes and omits some of them. V, J and clone size derive from that table, while D and trimming were established from the DNA sequence. The sample lists 210,000 or so clones; roughly 80% were seen once. Sequencing used peripheral blood. This clonotype originated in a man aged 50 to 60 who had recovered from COVID-19. This chain uses TRBV30 with TRBJ2-1; TRBD2 is a possible D gene (6 bases). In DNA, the CDR3 is TGTGCCTGGAAGTTGTCGCGGGGTTACAATGAGCAGTTCTTC. It specifies CAWKLSRGYNEQFF.